This T cell receptor beta chain was identified during a study of T cells in Graves' hyperthyroidism and ophthalmopathy. Hyperthyroidism in the patients, aged 18 to 65, was newly diagnosed and under 2 months in duration. As concerns this clonotype: Its antigen is unidentified.

The germline V gene has CDR1 SGHTA and CDR2 FQGNSA. Trimming removed 5 bases at V and 3 bases at J, with 14 bases between. The CDR3 has 14 residues. Amplified regions were TCR beta CDR3 sequences from RNA transcripts. Researchers ran a first-round RT-PCR on the TCR CDR3 using the HTBI primer set. Each CDR3 protein is one row after TCRdb ran MiXCR on the multiplex PCR reads. The repertoire has about 560,000 distinct CDR3 sequences, 40% to 55% of them found once; the top ten carry roughly 8.2%. Study-level findings and limits: The blood repertoire included most of the expanded thyroid clonotypes above 0.001.

The chain carries TRBV7-2 and TRBJ2-7, with D perhaps TRBD1 (6 bases). The sequence was obtained from a woman younger than 30 with Graves' hyperthyroidism. Sequencing was done on a sample of peripheral blood or thyroid tissue (not recorded which). The chain's CDR3 is CASSPWDKNYEQYF. As DNA, the CDR3 is TGTGCCAGCAGCCCCTGGGACAAGAACTACGAGCAGTACTTC.